The rows below give T cell receptor beta chains drawn from one sample of a study of neurological immune-mediated disorders. One entry per CDR3 protein, called by TCRdb with MiXCR from the 5' RACE reads. This table has some 50,000 distinct CDR3 sequences, under 15% appearing once. The source material was PBMCs. The receptors originated from a male donor with HTLV-1-associated myelopathy (HAM/TSP). Both conserved end residues are part of each CDR3.

J gene,V gene,CDR3 protein
TRBJ2-5,TRBV5-1,CASSPAAIETQYF
TRBJ2-7,TRBV5-1,CASSPVDGSYEQYF
TRBJ2-5,TRBV20-1,CSASFRTEWYQETQYF
TRBJ2-3,TRBV29-1,CSVGTSGGTDTQYF
TRBJ1-2,TRBV7-2,CASSFRQGDGYTF
TRBJ1-6,TRBV6-5,CTSGLHENSPLHF
TRBJ1-2,TRBV29-1,CSVNYTQTTYGYTF
TRBJ2-3,TRBV7-9,CANGLAGGDTQYF
TRBJ1-4,TRBV5-6,CASSLEPTNEKLFF
TRBJ2-5,TRBV2,CASTNIPARQTQYF